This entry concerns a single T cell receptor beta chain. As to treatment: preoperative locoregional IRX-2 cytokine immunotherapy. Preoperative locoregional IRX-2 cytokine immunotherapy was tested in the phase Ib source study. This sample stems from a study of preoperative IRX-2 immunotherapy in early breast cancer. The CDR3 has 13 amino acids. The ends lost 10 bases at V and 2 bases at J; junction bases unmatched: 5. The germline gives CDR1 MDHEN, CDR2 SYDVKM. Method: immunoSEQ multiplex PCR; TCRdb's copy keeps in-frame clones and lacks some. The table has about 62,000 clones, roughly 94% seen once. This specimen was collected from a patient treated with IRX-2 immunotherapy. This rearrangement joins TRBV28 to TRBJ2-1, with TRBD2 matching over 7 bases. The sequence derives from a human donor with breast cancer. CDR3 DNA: TGTGCCATCAGCGGGGAAACCTACAATGAGCAGTTCTTC. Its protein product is CAISGETYNEQFF.